Shown below are 14 T cell receptor beta chains from a single sample sequenced in a study of beta chain features in type 1 diabetes. Findings and limits, study-wide: There was a moderate but significant shortening of TCRB CDR3s in all four CD4+ subsets of Type 1 diabetes patients.

Their recognized antigens are unknown. The authors reverse transcribed all of the isolated RNA, so sequencing captured expressed TCRB transcripts. Here immunoSEQ multiplex PCR was the method, and the copy in TCRdb shows in-frame clones only, minus some. In the table there are a few hundred thousand clones, around 24% of which are singletons. Sequencing was performed on naive CD4+ T cells from blood. These receptors were obtained from a woman aged 30 to 39 with type 1 diabetes.

The chain links TRBV6-5 to TRBJ2-7, with TRBD1 identical over 8 bases. The junction had 4 bases not matched to a gene; V was cut back by 6 bases and J by 0 bases. CDR1 is MNHEY and CDR2 is SVGAGI in the germline V gene. This CDR3 contains 14 residues. The CDR3: CASRPGQASYEQYF. The CDR3 DNA is TGTGCCAGCAGGCCGGGACAGGCCTCCTACGAGCAGTACTTC.

The chain has TRBV11-2 and TRBJ2-1; TRBD2 might be the D (5 bases). Germline assignment: CDR1 SGHAT and CDR2 FQNNGV. Trimming removed 6 bases from V and 0 bases from J, with 15 bases in between. CDR3 length: 16 amino acids. CDR3 in amino acids: CASSSTSSGSYNEQFF. CDR3 bases: TGTGCCAGCAGTTCCACCTCCAGCGGCTCCTACAATGAGCAGTTCTTC.

This clone occurred a few times. The chain uses TRBV29-1 and TRBJ2-7, with D possibly matching TRBD1 (6 bases). V was clipped by 4 bases and J by 3 bases, with 10 bases between them. The length of the CDR3 is 12 residues. Per the germline V gene, CDR1 is SQVTM and CDR2 is ANQGSEA. Here the CDR3 reads CSVAGEGYEQYF. Here the CDR3 DNA reads TGCAGCGTTGCAGGGGAAGGCTACGAGCAGTACTTC.

This chain links TRBV30 with TRBJ2-5, with 9 bases lining up with TRBD2. Unmatched junction bases numbered 10, after V lost 5 bases and J lost 9 bases. Per the germline V gene, CDR1 is GTSNPN and CDR2 is SVGIG (reference sequence). The CDR3 is 13 amino acids. CDR3 region: CAWFPTSGLAQYF. The CDR3 coding sequence is TGTGCCTGGTTCCCGACTAGCGGTTTAGCCCAGTACTTC.

The chain links TRBV27 to TRBJ2-1; 11 nucleotides match TRBD2. Germline V lookup: CDR1 MNHEY, CDR2 SMNVEV (reference sequence). Losses at the gene ends were 3 bases for V and 0 bases for J; bases not matched to a gene: 10. CDR3 length: 19 residues. CDR3 sequence reads: CASSLLAGGLGSSYNEQFF. The CDR3 DNA reads as TGTGCCAGCAGTTTGCTAGCGGGAGGTCTGGGGTCCTCCTACAATGAGCAGTTCTTC.

This clone was seen a single time. This chain uses TRBV2 with TRBJ2-2; 10 bases align to TRBD2. This CDR3 has 16 amino acids. The V segment lost 7 bases and the J segment 4 bases; nucleotides outside the gene matches: 9. CDR1 is SNHLY, CDR2 FYNNEI, per germline. The CDR3 region has the DNA TGTGCCAGCACCCAAGCGGGGGGGCTGGGCACCGGGGAGCTGTTTTTT. Translating gives CASTQAGGLGTGELFF. The whole variable domain, remainder taken from reference TRBV2 and TRBJ2-2, is EPEVTQTPSHQVTQMGQEVILRCVPISNHLYFYWYRQILGQKVEFLVSFYNNEISEKSEIFDDQFSVERPDGSNFTLKIRSTKLEDSAMYFCASTQAGGLGTGELFFGEGSRLTVL.

The rearrangement uses TRBV11-3 and TRBJ1-4; the match to TRBD1 covers 7 bases. The CDR3 consists of 13 residues. Germline V gene lookup returns CDR1 SGHNT and CDR2 YENEEA. After removal of 3 bases from V and 14 bases from J, the junction contained 9 bases not matched to a gene. CDR3 nucleotide sequence: TGTGCCAGCAGCTTCACAGGGGAAGGAGGCCTGTTTTTT. Translated: CASSFTGEGGLFF.

Turning to this clone: This CDR3 is also generated by other DNA sequences in the sample. The rearrangement links TRBV18 to TRBJ2-5; the D is unclear. Germline assignment: CDR1 KGHSH and CDR2 LQKENI. The length of the CDR3 is 13 residues. The ends were cut back, 2 bases at V and 3 bases at J, with 7 bases in the middle. The chain's CDR3 is CASSPYREETQYF. In nucleotides, the CDR3 is TGTGCCAGCTCACCATACCGGGAAGAGACCCAGTACTTC.

The gene calls are TRBV2 and TRBJ2-3; D may be TRBD1 (5 bases). CDR3 length equals 14 residues. V was cut by 5 bases and J by 7 bases, with 16 bases left in between. Germline CDR1 and CDR2: SNHLY and FYNNEI. The CDR3 loop is CASSLTDAGYTQYF. The CDR3 bases are TGTGCCAGCAGTCTGACCGATGCAGGGTATACGCAGTATTTT.

The rearrangement links TRBV19 to TRBJ1-2; TRBD1 aligns across 10 bases. V dropped 8 bases and J dropped 13; count of bases not matched to a gene: 13. This CDR3 comprises 13 residues. CDR1 and CDR2 from the germline V gene are LNHDA and SQIVND (reference sequence). The CDR3 here is CASQPGTGASCTF. DNA of the CDR3: TGTGCCAGTCAACCCGGGACAGGGGCATCCTGCACCTTC.

The chain couples TRBV29-1 to TRBJ2-5; 8 bases line up with TRBD2. The CDR3 extends over 15 amino acids. V dropped 6 bases and J dropped 5; count of bases not matched to a gene: 14. Looked up from germline, CDR1 is SQVTM and CDR2 is ANQGSEA. Here the CDR3 DNA reads TGCAGCGTCGCCCGGCGGGGGGCGGGCGCGGAGACCCAGTACTTC. This gives the protein CSVARRGAGAETQYF.

This chain joins TRBV5-1 and TRBJ1-2, with 9 nucleotides matching TRBD1. Losses at the gene ends were 4 bases for V and 4 bases for J; bases not matched to a gene: 11. The CDR3 spans 16 residues. Germline V gene sequence: CDR1 SGHRS, CDR2 YFSETQ. The CDR3: CASSVGTGTGGYGYTF. In DNA, the CDR3 is TGCGCCAGCAGCGTCGGGACAGGGACTGGTGGCTATGGCTACACCTTC. The entire variable domain, with the rest obtained from reference TRBV5-1 and TRBJ1-2, is as follows: KAGVTQTPRYLIKTRGQQVTLSCSPISGHRSVSWYQQTPGQGLQFLFEYFSETQRNKGNFPGRFSGRQFSNSRSEMNVSTLELGDSALYLCASSVGTGTGGYGYTFGSGTRLTVV.

The chain is built from TRBV7-8 and TRBJ2-7, with a tentative D call TRBD1 (5 bases). The CDR3 contains 12 residues. Germline CDR1 reads SGHVS; CDR2 reads FQNEAQ. Trimming removed 3 bases from V and 4 bases from J, with 7 bases in between. The CDR3 protein is CASSLTDYEQYF. The CDR3 DNA follows: TGTGCCAGCAGCTTGACAGATTACGAGCAGTACTTC. Looking up the rest from reference TRBV7-8 and TRBJ2-7 gives the full variable domain: GAGVSQSPRYKVAKRGQDVALRCDPISGHVSLFWYQQALGQGPEFLTYFQNEAQLDKSGLPSDRFFAERPEGSVSTLKIQRTQQEDSAVYLCASSLTDYEQYFGPGTRLTVT.

This clone appeared a few times. CDR3 sequence: CSVVSDRNEQYF. DNA for the CDR3: TGCAGCGTTGTTTCCGACAGGAACGAGCAGTACTTC. The chain couples TRBV29-1 to TRBJ2-7, with D perhaps TRBD1 (6 bases). Germline V gives CDR1 SQVTM, CDR2 ANQGSEA. With 4 bases removed from V and 5 bases from J, the gap between germline ends came to 12 bases. The CDR3 is 12 residues long.